Listed below are T cell receptor beta chains from one sample, sequenced in a study of CXCR3-negative and CXCR3-positive naive CD8 T cells. Reanalyzing the 5' RACE reads, TCRdb keeps one entry per CDR3 protein, without DNA. This table lists just under 45,000 distinct CDR3 sequences. Sequencing was done on a sample of memory CD8+ T cells from blood. All receptors derive from a human donor in good health. Some clones in this sample may be carry-over from other donors' samples. Both conserved end residues are part of each CDR3. Fields, in order: V gene, J gene, clone size, CDR3 protein. Where a row states a size, it is once, few, many or the class of an expanded clone; other rows omit it.

v_gene: TRBV20-1; j_gene: TRBJ2-1; abundance: -; CDR3aa: CSAPDLGPDYNEQFF
v_gene: TRBV20-1; j_gene: TRBJ2-3; abundance: -; CDR3aa: CSTWRSSTDTQYF
v_gene: TRBV7-3; j_gene: TRBJ2-1; abundance: -; CDR3aa: CASSLGLASVNEQFF
v_gene: TRBV20-1; j_gene: TRBJ2-7; abundance: -; CDR3aa: CSVREAGVFSEQYF
v_gene: TRBV14; j_gene: TRBJ1-2; abundance: -; CDR3aa: CASSPLFHRAGGYTF
v_gene: TRBV29-1; j_gene: TRBJ2-7; abundance: -; CDR3aa: CSVLTGNSYEQYF
v_gene: TRBV7-8; j_gene: TRBJ2-7; abundance: -; CDR3aa: CASSLSGQWSEQYF
v_gene: TRBV20-1; j_gene: TRBJ1-5; abundance: -; CDR3aa: CSAVYPGQINQPQHF
v_gene: TRBV28; j_gene: TRBJ2-1; abundance: -; CDR3aa: CANSLFITGGPHNEQFF
v_gene: TRBV28; j_gene: TRBJ1-2; abundance: -; CDR3aa: CASSFSRGRNYGYTF
v_gene: TRBV12-3/TRBV12-4; j_gene: TRBJ2-5; abundance: -; CDR3aa: CASRQGRETQYF
v_gene: TRBV6-2/TRBV6-3; j_gene: TRBJ2-7; abundance: -; CDR3aa: CASGWDTSYEQYF
v_gene: TRBV20-1; j_gene: TRBJ1-1; abundance: -; CDR3aa: CSARESGFSLNTEAFF
v_gene: TRBV29-1; j_gene: TRBJ1-3; abundance: -; CDR3aa: CSVEGSAGEDTIYF
v_gene: TRBV6-4; j_gene: TRBJ2-1; abundance: -; CDR3aa: CASSALGGSYNEQFF
v_gene: TRBV6-5; j_gene: TRBJ1-6; abundance: medium-sized; CDR3aa: CASSFLQGASNSPLHF
v_gene: TRBV6-5; j_gene: TRBJ2-1; abundance: -; CDR3aa: CASSLRTDYNEQFF
v_gene: TRBV7-2; j_gene: TRBJ2-5; abundance: -; CDR3aa: CASSFMSGTQYF
v_gene: TRBV12-3/TRBV12-4; j_gene: TRBJ1-5; abundance: -; CDR3aa: CASSLDRVANQPQHF
v_gene: TRBV12-3/TRBV12-4; j_gene: TRBJ1-1; abundance: -; CDR3aa: CASSWSLNTEAFF
v_gene: TRBV4-1; j_gene: TRBJ1-2; abundance: -; CDR3aa: CASSRDTGTYGYTF
v_gene: TRBV20-1; j_gene: TRBJ1-1; abundance: medium-sized; CDR3aa: CSARQGATEAFF
v_gene: TRBV5-5; j_gene: TRBJ2-3; abundance: -; CDR3aa: CASSLAALSSTDTQYF
v_gene: TRBV6-5; j_gene: TRBJ2-3; abundance: -; CDR3aa: CASSPIGDNTQYF
v_gene: TRBV4-1; j_gene: TRBJ2-3; abundance: -; CDR3aa: CASSQDVGLAGGADTQYF
v_gene: TRBV20-1; j_gene: TRBJ2-5; abundance: -; CDR3aa: CSARDPLAEGETQYF
v_gene: TRBV4-2; j_gene: TRBJ2-1; abundance: -; CDR3aa: CASSLRDPNEQFF
v_gene: TRBV20-1; j_gene: TRBJ2-7; abundance: -; CDR3aa: CSARSSLSDYEQYF
v_gene: TRBV6-2/TRBV6-3; j_gene: TRBJ2-7; abundance: -; CDR3aa: CASKLRVGSYEQYF
v_gene: TRBV29-1; j_gene: TRBJ2-4; abundance: -; CDR3aa: CSVVEENIQYF
v_gene: TRBV4-1; j_gene: TRBJ1-1; abundance: -; CDR3aa: CASSQNVGLNTEAFF
v_gene: TRBV28; j_gene: TRBJ2-1; abundance: -; CDR3aa: CASRGPRRNEQFF
v_gene: TRBV11-2; j_gene: TRBJ2-2; abundance: -; CDR3aa: CASSLNPGLANTGELFF
v_gene: TRBV27; j_gene: TRBJ1-4; abundance: -; CDR3aa: CASSIRDRGDEKLFF
v_gene: TRBV5-5; j_gene: TRBJ2-2; abundance: -; CDR3aa: CASSPDRERTGELFF
v_gene: TRBV29-1; j_gene: TRBJ2-3; abundance: -; CDR3aa: CSVEYLLQEVGTDTQYF
v_gene: TRBV29-1; j_gene: TRBJ1-2; abundance: -; CDR3aa: CSVLENYGYTF
v_gene: TRBV12-3/TRBV12-4; j_gene: TRBJ2-3; abundance: -; CDR3aa: CASSLYPGIATSGTDTQYF
v_gene: TRBV29-1; j_gene: TRBJ1-2; abundance: -; CDR3aa: CSAGGTGYGYTF
v_gene: TRBV29-1; j_gene: TRBJ2-7; abundance: -; CDR3aa: CSVVGGTYEQYF
v_gene: TRBV5-5; j_gene: TRBJ2-5; abundance: -; CDR3aa: CASSLSRPGGIQETQYF
v_gene: TRBV28; j_gene: TRBJ1-1; abundance: -; CDR3aa: CASSQSTEAFF
v_gene: TRBV14; j_gene: TRBJ2-4; abundance: medium-sized; CDR3aa: CASSQVKGPAKNIQYF